Below, 6 T cell receptor beta chains from the same sample are listed, as sequenced in a study of blood T cell repertoires in COVID-19. Clones were sequenced by immunoSEQ multiplex PCR, and TCRdb holds only the in-frame ones, with some missing. The sample lists around 210,000 clones; approximately 90% were seen once. Sequencing was done on a sample of peripheral blood. Receptor source: a man aged 45-65 years with COVID-19, enrolled during active disease.

This chain connects TRBV7-2 to TRBJ2-3; D uncertain. CDR3 length equals 14 residues. Germline loops: CDR1 SGHTA, CDR2 FQGNSA. V was clipped by 5 bases and J by 5 bases, with 14 bases between them. Here the CDR3 reads CASSRSDMQDTQYF. CDR3 sequence (DNA): TGTGCCAGCAGCAGATCAGATATGCAAGATACGCAGTATTTT.

The chain employs TRBV2 and TRBJ2-5; D unresolved. From germline, CDR1 is SNHLY and CDR2 FYNNEI. Trimming took 7 bases from V and 2 from J, leaving 8 bases between them. The CDR3 length is 12 residues. The DNA of the CDR3 is TGTGCCAGCACTGCGATTCAAGAGACCCAGTACTTC. Translation gives CASTAIQETQYF.

The rearrangement links TRBV18 to TRBJ1-2; D may be TRBD1 (5 bases). Germline assignment: CDR1 KGHSH and CDR2 LQKENI. This CDR3 contains 15 residues. The V gene lost 2 bases and the J gene lost 0 bases, with 10 bases spanning the gap. Written as DNA, the CDR3 is TGTGCCAGCTCACCAACAGGCAGTACTAACTATGGCTACACCTTC. Its protein is CASSPTGSTNYGYTF.

The rearrangement uses TRBV7-3 and TRBJ2-7; weak D call: TRBD1 (5 bases). The CDR3 contains 13 residues. V lost 1 base to trimming and J lost 4 bases, with 8 bases between them. CDR1 and CDR2 from the germline V gene are SGHTA and FQGTGA. The CDR3 DNA follows: TGTGCCAGCAGCTTAAACCCAGGGTACGAGCAGTACTTC. As protein: CASSLNPGYEQYF.

This clone was seen a single time. This chain uses TRBV11-1 with TRBJ2-5; 15 positions match TRBD2. This CDR3 region has 14 residues. V was clipped by 5 bases and J by 9 bases; unmatched bases: 4. CDR1 SGHAT and CDR2 FQDESV come from the germline V gene (reference sequence). For the CDR3, the DNA is TGTGCCAGCAGCGGGACTAGCGGGGGGAAGGCCCAGTACTTC. Encoded protein: CASSGTSGGKAQYF.

DNA of the CDR3: TGTGCCAGCAGTTACTGGGACAGTATGGCCGGGGAGCTGTTTTTT. Translated: CASSYWDSMAGELFF. J is TRBJ2-2 and V is TRBV6-6, with 7 bases matching TRBD1. The ends lost 1 base at V and 6 bases at J; junction bases unmatched: 5. There are 15 residues in the CDR3. Germline V CDR1 and CDR2: MNHNY, SVGAGI (reference sequence).